The next 13 T cell receptor beta chains were all read from a single sample in a study of T cell responses to AZD1222 COVID-19 vaccine. The data were produced by immunoSEQ multiplex PCR, yet TCRdb's version contains in-frame clones alone and is incomplete. The sample lists roughly 100,000 clones, 89% occurring once. Sequencing was performed on peripheral blood, taken on day 0 of AZD1222 vaccination. The receptors shown here come from an adult in good health.

The rearrangement links TRBV5-1 to TRBJ2-7; D unresolved. Per germline, CDR1 SGHRS and CDR2 YFSETQ. The V end was cut by 5 bases, the J end by 3 bases, with 15 bases between. The CDR3 length is 14 residues. The CDR3, as DNA: TGCGCCAGCAGACCCCTGGGTTATAACTACGAGCAGTACTTC. Its translation: CASRPLGYNYEQYF.

The sample holds one count of this clone. The rearrangement uses TRBV19 and TRBJ2-6; either TRBD1 or TRBD2 may fit D (5 bases each). Between the trimmed V and J ends, which lost 8 bases and 1 base, there was a span of 15 bases. The CDR3 loop spans 16 amino acids. Per germline, CDR1 LNHDA and CDR2 SQIVND (reference sequence). The CDR3 sequence: CASLRSWGSGANVLTF. CDR3 nucleotide sequence: TGTGCCAGTCTGAGGTCGTGGGGGTCTGGGGCCAACGTCCTGACTTTC.

This chain links TRBV19 with TRBJ1-2; D possibly corresponds to TRBD1 (5 bases). Germline V CDR1 and CDR2: LNHDA, SQIVND (reference sequence). This CDR3 has 14 amino acids. The ends were cut back, 6 bases at V and 3 bases at J, with 14 bases in the middle. CDR3 residues: CASRPGAGYYGYTF. The CDR3 nucleotides are TGTGCCAGTAGACCCGGGGCAGGCTACTATGGCTACACCTTC.

This sequence joins TRBV13 and TRBJ2-3; 13 nucleotides align to TRBD2. Germline V gene sequence: CDR1 PRHDT, CDR2 FYEKMQ (reference sequence). The junction had 11 bases not matched to a gene; V was cut back by 5 bases and J by 6 bases. This CDR3 has 17 residues. This chain's CDR3 is CASSTRTSGGSADTQYF. The CDR3 bases are TGTGCCAGCAGCACCCGGACTAGCGGGGGCTCCGCGGATACGCAGTATTTT. The variable domain in full, with the rest retrieved from reference TRBV13 and TRBJ2-3, is AAGVIQSPRHLIKEKRETATLKCYPIPRHDTVYWYQQGPGQDPQFLISFYEKMQSDKGSIPDRFSAQQFSDYHSELNMSSLELGDSALYFCASSTRTSGGSADTQYFGPGTRLTVL.

V usage is TRBV28 and J usage is TRBJ1-2, with 8 bases identical to TRBD1. The CDR3 is 17 residues long. Germline V gene sequence: CDR1 MDHEN, CDR2 SYDVKM. V lost 4 bases and J lost 0; bases outside the gene matches: 10. For the CDR3, the DNA is TGTGCCAGCAGTTCGACAGGGGTCCTATTAACTAACTATGGCTACACCTTC. The encoded protein is CASSSTGVLLTNYGYTF.

The V call is TRBV2, the J call TRBJ1-3; D is undetermined. Germline CDR1 is SNHLY and CDR2 is FYNNEI. Trimming stripped 4 bases from V and 0 bases from J, with 7 bases between. The CDR3 length is 14 residues. The CDR3 reads CASSVVVSGNTIYF. For the CDR3, the DNA is TGTGCCAGCAGTGTGGTAGTCTCTGGAAACACCATATATTTT.

The chain links TRBV28 to TRBJ1-1; 9 nucleotides agree with TRBD1. The V and J ends lost 2 bases and 1 base, in that order; junction bases with no gene match: 5. The CDR3 is made up of 16 amino acids. Germline CDR1 is MDHEN and CDR2 is SYDVKM. CDR3 DNA sequence: TGTGCCAGCAGTTTACCCCGACAGGGGGGGAACACTGAAGCTTTCTTT. It yields the protein CASSLPRQGGNTEAFF.

The V call is TRBV6-2 or TRBV6-3, the J call TRBJ2-5, with D unclear. Germline V gene data show CDR1 as MNHEY and CDR2 as SVGEGT. V was clipped by 6 bases and J by 2 bases, with 4 bases between them. The CDR3 totals 11 residues. The CDR3 region has the DNA TGTGCCAGCAGCTCTCAAGAGACCCAGTACTTC. Translated: CASSSQETQYF.

The chain combines TRBV10-2 with TRBJ2-2, with D tentatively TRBD1 (5 bases). V dropped 4 bases and J dropped 1 base, with 7 bases sitting between them. CDR1 and CDR2 (germline): WSHSY, SAAADI. This CDR3 is 14 amino acids long. CDR3: CASSVTGNTGELFF. The CDR3 bases are TGCGCCAGCAGTGTAACAGGGAACACCGGGGAGCTGTTTTTT.

The V call is TRBV5-4, the J call TRBJ2-1, with TRBD2 identical over 9 bases. J was trimmed by 2 bases and V by 4 bases; bases with no gene match: 4. Germline V gene lookup returns CDR1 SGHNT and CDR2 YYREEE (reference sequence). The CDR3 length is 15 residues. The CDR3 here is CASSLVAGAYNEQFF. The CDR3 region has the DNA TGTGCCAGCAGCCTGGTAGCGGGGGCCTACAATGAGCAGTTCTTC.

The rearrangement joins TRBV2 to TRBJ2-3; D may match TRBD1 or TRBD2 (5 bases each). The V gene's germline CDR1 is SNHLY and CDR2 FYNNEI. Between the trimmed V and J ends, which lost 4 bases and 1 base, there was a span of 12 bases. This CDR3 spans 15 amino acids. The CDR3: CASSVGTERTDTQYF. As DNA, the CDR3 is TGTGCCAGCAGTGTCGGGACGGAACGCACAGATACGCAGTATTTT.

J is TRBJ1-5 and V is TRBV7-8; the D gene is possibly TRBD1 (6 bases). The germline V and J ends were trimmed by 1 base and 7 bases, with 14 bases remaining between them. Germline CDR1 reads SGHVS; CDR2 reads FQNEAQ. The CDR3 consists of 15 residues. The CDR3 is CASSLVWGAGQPQHF. CDR3 in DNA: TGTGCCAGCAGCTTAGTCTGGGGGGCAGGCCAGCCCCAGCATTTT.

The chain joins TRBV6-1 to TRBJ1-2; no clear D gene. CDR1 and CDR2 (germline): MNHNS, SASEGT. CDR3 length: 11 amino acids. Trimming left V 3 bases short and J 1 base short, with 0 bases between. For the CDR3, the DNA is TGTGCCAGCAGTGATAACTATGGCTACACCTTC. This gives the protein CASSDNYGYTF.